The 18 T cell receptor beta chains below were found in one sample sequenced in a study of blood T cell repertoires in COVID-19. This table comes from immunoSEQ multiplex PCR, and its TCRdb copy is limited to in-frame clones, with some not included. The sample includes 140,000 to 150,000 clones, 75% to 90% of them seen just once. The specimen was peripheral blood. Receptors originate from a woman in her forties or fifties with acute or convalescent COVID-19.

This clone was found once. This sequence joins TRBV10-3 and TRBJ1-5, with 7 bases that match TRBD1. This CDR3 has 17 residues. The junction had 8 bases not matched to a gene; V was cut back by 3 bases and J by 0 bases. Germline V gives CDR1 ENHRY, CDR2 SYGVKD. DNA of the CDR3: TGTGCCATCAGTGACCCCCCCCGGACAGGTAGCAATCAGCCCCAGCATTTT. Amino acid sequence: CAISDPPRTGSNQPQHF.

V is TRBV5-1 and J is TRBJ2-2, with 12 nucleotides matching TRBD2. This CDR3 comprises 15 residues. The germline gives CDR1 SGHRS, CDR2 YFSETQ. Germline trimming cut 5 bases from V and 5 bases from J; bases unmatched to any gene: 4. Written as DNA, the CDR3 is TGCGCCAGCAGTCCCGGACTAGCGGGGACCGGGGAGCTGTTTTTT. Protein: CASSPGLAGTGELFF.

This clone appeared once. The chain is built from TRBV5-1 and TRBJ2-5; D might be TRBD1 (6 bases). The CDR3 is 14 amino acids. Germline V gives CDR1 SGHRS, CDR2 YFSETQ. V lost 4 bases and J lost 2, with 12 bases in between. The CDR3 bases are TGCGCCAGCAGCCCCAACGGACAGCAAGAGACCCAGTACTTC. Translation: CASSPNGQQETQYF.

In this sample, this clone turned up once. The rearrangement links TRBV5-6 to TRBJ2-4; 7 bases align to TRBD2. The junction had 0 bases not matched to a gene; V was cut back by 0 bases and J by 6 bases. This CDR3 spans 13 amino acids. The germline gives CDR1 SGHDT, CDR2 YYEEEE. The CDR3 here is CASSLAGGNIQYF. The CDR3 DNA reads TGTGCCAGCAGCTTGGCGGGGGGAAACATTCAGTACTTC.

This chain's CDR3 is CASSQGGTGGATNEKLFF. The CDR3 nucleotides read TGTGCCAGCAGCCAGGGGGGGACAGGGGGCGCAACTAATGAAAAACTGTTTTTT. J is TRBJ1-4 and V is TRBV4-2; 12 bases map to TRBD1. The ends lost 3 bases at V and 0 bases at J; junction bases unmatched: 5. Germline CDR1 is LGHNA and CDR2 is YNFKEQ. This CDR3 has 18 residues.

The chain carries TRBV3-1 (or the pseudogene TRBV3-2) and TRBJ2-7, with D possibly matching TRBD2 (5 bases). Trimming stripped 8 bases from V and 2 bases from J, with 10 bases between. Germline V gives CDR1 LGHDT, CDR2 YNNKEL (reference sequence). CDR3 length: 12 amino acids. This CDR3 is CASEATTYEQYF. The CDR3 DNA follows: TGTGCCAGCGAGGCGACTACCTACGAGCAGTACTTC.

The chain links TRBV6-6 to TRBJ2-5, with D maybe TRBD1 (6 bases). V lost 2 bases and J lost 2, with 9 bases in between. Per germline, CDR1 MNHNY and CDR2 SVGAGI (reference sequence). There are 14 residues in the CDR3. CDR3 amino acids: CASSYGQYQETQYF. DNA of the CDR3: TGTGCCAGCAGTTACGGACAGTATCAAGAGACCCAGTACTTC.

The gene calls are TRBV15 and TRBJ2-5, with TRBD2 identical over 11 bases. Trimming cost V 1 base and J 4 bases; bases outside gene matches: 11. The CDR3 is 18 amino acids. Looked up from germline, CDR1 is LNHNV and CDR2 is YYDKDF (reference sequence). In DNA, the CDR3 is TGTGCCACCAGCAGAGCAGGTTTAGCGGGAGGGCTAGGAGAGACCCAGTACTTC. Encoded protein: CATSRAGLAGGLGETQYF.

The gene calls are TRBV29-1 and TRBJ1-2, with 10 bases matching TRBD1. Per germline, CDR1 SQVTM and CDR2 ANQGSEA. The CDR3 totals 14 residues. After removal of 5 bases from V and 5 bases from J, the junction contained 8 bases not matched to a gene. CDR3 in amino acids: CSVTPRTGGYGYTF. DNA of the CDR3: TGCAGCGTTACCCCTCGGACAGGGGGTTATGGCTACACCTTC.

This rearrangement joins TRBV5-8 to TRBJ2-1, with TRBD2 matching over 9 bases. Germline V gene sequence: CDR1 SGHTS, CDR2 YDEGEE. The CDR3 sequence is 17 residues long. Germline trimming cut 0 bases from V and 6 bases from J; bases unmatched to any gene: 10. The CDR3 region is CASSLDFGTSYSNEQFF. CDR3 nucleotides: TGTGCCAGCAGCTTGGATTTCGGGACTAGCTATTCCAATGAGCAGTTCTTC.

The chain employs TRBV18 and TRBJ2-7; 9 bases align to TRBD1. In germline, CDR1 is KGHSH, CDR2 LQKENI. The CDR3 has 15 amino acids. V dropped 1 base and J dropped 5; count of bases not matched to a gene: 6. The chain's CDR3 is CASSPLRDRADEQYF. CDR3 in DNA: TGTGCCAGCTCACCACTCCGGGACAGGGCTGACGAGCAGTACTTC.

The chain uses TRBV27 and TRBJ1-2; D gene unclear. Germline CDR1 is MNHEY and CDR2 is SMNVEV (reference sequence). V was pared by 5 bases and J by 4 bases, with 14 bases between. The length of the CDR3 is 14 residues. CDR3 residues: CASSPGLISYGYTF. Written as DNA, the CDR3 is TGTGCCAGCAGTCCAGGACTCATATCCTATGGCTACACCTTC.

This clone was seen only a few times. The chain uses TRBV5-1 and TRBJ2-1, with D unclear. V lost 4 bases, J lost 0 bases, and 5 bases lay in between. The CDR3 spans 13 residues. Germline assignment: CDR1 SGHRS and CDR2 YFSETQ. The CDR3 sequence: CASSPGSYNEQFF. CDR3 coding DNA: TGCGCCAGCAGCCCCGGCTCCTACAATGAGCAGTTCTTC.

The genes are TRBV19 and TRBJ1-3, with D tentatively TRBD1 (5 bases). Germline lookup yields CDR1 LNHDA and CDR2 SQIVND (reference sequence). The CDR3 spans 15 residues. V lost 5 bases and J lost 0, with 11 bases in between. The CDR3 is CASSLQGSSGNTIYF. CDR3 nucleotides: TGTGCCAGTAGTCTCCAGGGTTCCTCTGGAAACACCATATATTTT.

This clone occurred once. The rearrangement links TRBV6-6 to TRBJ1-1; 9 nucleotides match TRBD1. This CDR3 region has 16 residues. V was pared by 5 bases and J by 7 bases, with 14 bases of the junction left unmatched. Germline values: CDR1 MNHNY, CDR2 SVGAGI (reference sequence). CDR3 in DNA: TGTGCCAGCAGTCTCCCGGCGGGACAGGGCTATGGTGAAGCTTTCTTT. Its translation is CASSLPAGQGYGEAFF.

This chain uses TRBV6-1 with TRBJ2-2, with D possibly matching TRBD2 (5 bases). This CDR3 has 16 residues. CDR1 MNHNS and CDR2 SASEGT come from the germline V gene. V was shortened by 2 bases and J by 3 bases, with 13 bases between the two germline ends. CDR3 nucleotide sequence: TGTGCCAGCAGTGAATTTCTAGCTGCCGACACCGGGGAGCTGTTTTTT. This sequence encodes CASSEFLAADTGELFF.

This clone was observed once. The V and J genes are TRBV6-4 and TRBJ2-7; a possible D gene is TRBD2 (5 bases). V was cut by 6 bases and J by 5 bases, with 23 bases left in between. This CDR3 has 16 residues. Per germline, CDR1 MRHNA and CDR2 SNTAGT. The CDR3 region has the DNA TGTGCCAGCAGAACTGGTTTTGCCGCTAGCCGACACGAGCAGTACTTC. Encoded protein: CASRTGFAASRHEQYF.

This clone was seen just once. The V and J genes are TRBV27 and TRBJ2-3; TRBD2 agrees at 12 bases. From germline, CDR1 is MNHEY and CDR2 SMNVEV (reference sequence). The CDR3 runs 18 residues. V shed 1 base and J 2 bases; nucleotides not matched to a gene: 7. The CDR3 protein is CASSLLGGTSGSTDTQYF. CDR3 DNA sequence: TGTGCCAGCAGTTTATTGGGGGGGACTAGCGGGTCCACAGATACGCAGTATTTT.